Below, 12 T cell receptor beta chains from the same sample are listed, as sequenced in a study of post-analysis software for immune sequencing data. These receptors have no known antigen. The TCR beta cDNA libraries contained unique molecular identifiers. Using its own MiXCR run on the PCR reads, TCRdb lists one record per CDR3 protein. The repertoire has about 770,000 distinct CDR3 sequences, roughly 50% of them found once; the top ten carry 4.9%. Study findings and constraints: Among 5 or 6 TRBV segments more frequent in patients than controls were TRBV5-6, TRBV5-1 and TRBV20-1.

The sample was blood. The receptors were sampled from a girl between 10 and 17 years old with multiple sclerosis.

The chain has TRBV20-1 and TRBJ2-4, with D uncertain. Deletions cut 0 bases from V and 1 base from J, with 16 bases between. In germline, CDR1 is DFQATT, CDR2 SNEGSKA (reference sequence). The CDR3 covers 17 residues. The CDR3 DNA follows: TGCAGTGCTAGAGATCGACGGACCCTCGGGGCCAAAAACATTCAGTACTTC. Translated, it gives CSARDRRTLGAKNIQYF.

This clonotype was counted only a few times. V gene TRBV6-1 combines with J gene TRBJ1-1; D is ambiguous. The CDR3 sequence is 14 residues long. Per the germline V gene, CDR1 is MNHNS and CDR2 is SASEGT. V shed 3 bases and J shed 1 base, with 9 bases lying between them. The CDR3 DNA reads as TGTGCCAGCAGTGAGGAGGCTTCGAACACTGAAGCTTTCTTT. Translation: CASSEEASNTEAFF.

The rearrangement uses TRBV7-6 and TRBJ2-1; 12 bases are a match to TRBD2. The CDR3 totals 15 residues. V trimming: 3 bases; J trimming: 10 bases; junction bases outside the gene matches: 7. Germline CDR1 reads SGHVS; CDR2 reads FNYEAQ. The CDR3 here is CASSFSTGTSGEQFF. CDR3 DNA: TGTGCCAGCAGCTTCTCCACCGGGACTAGCGGGGAGCAGTTCTTC.

This chain joins TRBV11-2 and TRBJ2-4; TRBD1 agrees at 11 bases. Germline CDR1 and CDR2: SGHAT and FQNNGV. CDR3 size: 16 residues. V lost 5 bases and J lost 13; bases outside the gene matches: 16. CDR3 loop: CASSTRTGGAINEQYF. For the CDR3, the DNA is TGTGCCAGCAGCACTAGGACAGGGGGCGCGATAAATGAGCAGTACTTC.

V gene TRBV7-3 combines with J gene TRBJ2-1; no clear D gene. The CDR3 covers 15 residues. Trimming took 4 bases from V and 6 from J, leaving 16 bases between them. The germline CDR1 and CDR2 sequences are SGHTA and FQGTGA. The CDR3 DNA follows: TGTGCCAGCAGCTCAGACCCGGGCTCCCTCAATGAGCAGTTCTTC. The encoded protein is CASSSDPGSLNEQFF.

V gene TRBV5-1 combines with J gene TRBJ2-1; tentatively, D is TRBD2 (5 bases). The germline gives CDR1 SGHRS, CDR2 YFSETQ. V lost 2 bases and J lost 5, with 8 bases in between. The CDR3 has 13 residues. The CDR3 protein is CASSFSGNNEQFF. The CDR3 bases are TGCGCCAGCAGCTTTTCCGGGAACAATGAGCAGTTCTTC.

The chain joins TRBV20-1 to TRBJ2-1, with D maybe TRBD2 (6 bases). Germline CDR1 is DFQATT and CDR2 is SNEGSKA (reference sequence). V lost 3 bases to trimming and J lost 5 bases, with 11 bases between them. The CDR3 is 13 amino acids. The CDR3 loop is CSASSGPNNEQFF. DNA of the CDR3: TGCAGTGCTAGCAGCGGGCCCAACAATGAGCAGTTCTTC.

This clonotype was seen a few times. The J gene is TRBJ2-4, the V gene TRBV12-3 or TRBV12-4; tentatively, D is TRBD1 (5 bases). This CDR3 comprises 13 residues. Between the trimmed V and J ends, which lost 5 bases and 13 bases, there was a span of 18 bases. DNA of the CDR3: TGTGCCAGCAGTCTAAAAGACAGAACGGAGCAGTACTTC. The encoded protein is CASSLKDRTEQYF.

This clonotype came up a few times. V and J are TRBV6-5 and TRBJ2-5, with 8 positions matching TRBD1. The J call could be wrong; TRBJ2-7 is a better fit for the DNA end. The CDR3 sequence is 13 residues long. Germline CDR1 MNHEY, CDR2 SVGAGI. The DNA of the CDR3 is TGTGCCAGCAGTTATACAGGGGGTCGCGAGCAGTACTTC. It is translated as CASSYTGGREQYF.

The V gene is TRBV6-2 or TRBV6-3, the J gene TRBJ2-6; weak D call: TRBD1 (5 bases). CDR3 length: 18 amino acids. V was trimmed by 0 bases and J by 1 base, leaving 13 bases between them. Germline CDR1 MNHEY, CDR2 SVGEGT. CDR3 in amino acids: CASSYSSGLGSGANVLTF. The CDR3 nucleotides are TGTGCCAGCAGTTACTCGTCAGGGTTGGGGTCTGGGGCCAACGTCCTGACTTTC.

As to this clonotype: A read error may account for a junction end that differs from germline. The chain joins TRBV2 to TRBJ2-4, with D perhaps TRBD2 (5 bases). The germline CDR1 and CDR2 sequences are SNHLY and FYNNEI. This CDR3 is built from 14 residues. Here the CDR3 DNA reads TGTGCCGGCAGTGAAGCGCTTAGAGGGTTCGGGCAGTACTTC. Its protein product is CAGSEALRGFGQYF.

This sequence joins TRBV30 and TRBJ2-1, with D possibly matching TRBD2 (5 bases). The CDR3 totals 11 residues. Trimming shortened V by 3 bases and J by 9 bases, and 9 bases separated the two germline ends. CDR1 is GTSNPN and CDR2 is SVGIG in the germline V gene (reference sequence). DNA of the CDR3: TGTGCCTGGAGCCCTGCGGGTGAGCAGTTCTTC. Residues: CAWSPAGEQFF.